The entry below describes one TCR beta chain. Its antigen remains unknown. TCRdb re-derived calls from the 5' RACE reads in MiXCR, one entry per CDR3 protein. The top ten hold about 8% of the sample, which has approximately 300,000 distinct CDR3 sequences, approximately 20% seen once. This entry is derived from a study of CD8 T cells in ankylosing spondylitis. Broader study findings: Clones linked to disease were reported to show significant enrichment in matched ankylosing spondylitis synovial fluid.

Germline trimming cut 6 bases from V and 6 bases from J; bases unmatched to any gene: 7. In germline, CDR1 is SGHDT, CDR2 YYEEEE. The CDR3 loop spans 14 amino acids. The chain employs TRBV5-6 and TRBJ1-4; 8 bases fit TRBD1. The receptor's source is a male donor with ankylosing spondylitis or in good health (not recorded which). The specimen was blood, either unsorted or a sorted T cell fraction (not recorded which). CDR3 sequence reads: CASTTGTGYEKLFF. CDR3 sequence (DNA): TGTGCCAGCACCACCGGGACAGGCTATGAAAAACTGTTTTTT.